This TCR beta chain derives from a study of long-term antiretroviral therapy in people with HIV. Study-wide results and caveats: There were no data on ART adherence, viral resistance or therapy changes, a gap that limits inferences about post-ART repertoire changes.

A remark on this clone: Its target is not known.

Samples held roughly 0.95-11 million cryopreserved PBMC before DNA extraction. Sequencing used immunoSEQ v3.0 at survey level. TCRdb keeps only in-frame clones here, not all; method: immunoSEQ multiplex PCR. The sample yields about 24,000 clones, under 90% seen once. The germline V gene has CDR1 SGHTS and CDR2 YDEGEE. This CDR3 is 15 amino acids long. Trimming removed 3 bases at V and 1 base at J, with 11 bases between. This sequence originates from a woman between 18 and 29 years old with HIV. The starting material was unsorted PBMCs, obtained at the start of antiretroviral therapy, before treatment. This rearrangement joins TRBV5-8 to TRBJ1-5; D remains unclear. CDR3 bases: TGTGCCAGCAGCTCTGACGGTGCGAGCAATCAGCCCCAGCATTTT. Translated: CASSSDGASNQPQHF. The whole variable domain, filled in from reference TRBV5-8 and TRBJ1-5, reads EAGVTQSPTHLIKTRGQQATLRCSPISGHTSVYWYQQALGLGLQFLLWYDEGEERNRGNFPPRFSGRQFPNYSSELNVNALELEDSALYLCASSSDGASNQPQHFGDGTRLSIL.